These 24 T cell receptor beta chains were sequenced from one sample in a study of T cells in Graves' hyperthyroidism and ophthalmopathy. Amplification yielded TCR beta CDR3 regions, with RNA transcripts as the source. The HTBI primer set drove a first-round RT-PCR of the TCR CDR3. MiXCR, applied by TCRdb to the multiplex PCR reads, yields one record per CDR3 protein. This sample carries hundreds of thousands of distinct CDR3 sequences, over 35% of them seen once, and the ten largest clones take 7.5% to 9.5%. The sample comprised blood. The receptors originated from a man aged 18 to 29 with Graves' hyperthyroidism.

The V and J genes are TRBV10-3 and TRBJ1-6, with D perhaps TRBD1 (6 bases). V was shortened by 10 bases and J by 10 bases, with 20 bases between the two germline ends. From germline, CDR1 is ENHRY and CDR2 SYGVKD. CDR3 length: 14 residues. Written as DNA, the CDR3 is TGTGCCAGCACCACAGACAGGACAGCCTCACCCCTCCACTTT. Encoded protein: CASTTDRTASPLHF.

This sequence joins TRBV24-1 and TRBJ2-1; maybe TRBD2 (5 bases). V lost 5 bases and J lost 8, with 9 bases in between. This CDR3 contains 12 residues. Germline CDR1 is KGHDR and CDR2 is SFDVKD. DNA of the CDR3: TGTGCCACCAGTGGGACTCCCCATGAGCAGTTCTTC. It encodes CATSGTPHEQFF.

This clonotype came up many times. The chain links TRBV15 to TRBJ1-5; 10 bases are shared with TRBD1. This CDR3 region has 18 residues. V shed 1 base, J shed 1 base, and the junction held 7 bases outside the gene matches. Germline values: CDR1 LNHNV, CDR2 YYDKDF (reference sequence). CDR3 region: CATSRGRQGALSNQPQHF. CDR3 in DNA: TGTGCCACCAGCAGAGGTCGACAGGGGGCCTTGAGCAATCAGCCCCAGCATTTT.

The chain links TRBV12-3 or TRBV12-4 to TRBJ2-7; D not certain. The CDR3 spans 12 residues. V was cut by 8 bases and J by 5 bases, with 13 bases left in between. The CDR3 protein is CASGWLGDEQYF. The CDR3 nucleotides read TGTGCCAGCGGCTGGCTGGGCGACGAGCAGTACTTC.

This clonotype was observed many times. This chain connects TRBV15 to TRBJ1-5; the D gene is possibly TRBD1 (5 bases). Germline loops: CDR1 LNHNV, CDR2 YYDKDF (reference sequence). V lost 4 bases, J lost 4 bases, and 11 bases lay in between. CDR3 length equals 14 residues. The CDR3 protein is CATSKGRENQPQHF. The CDR3 bases are TGTGCCACCAGCAAGGGACGGGAAAATCAGCCCCAGCATTTT.

The chain has TRBV6-2 or TRBV6-3 and TRBJ1-1; D may be TRBD1 (5 bases). This CDR3 is 15 amino acids long. V shed 7 bases and J shed 3 bases, with 18 bases lying between them. Germline lookup yields CDR1 MNHEY and CDR2 SVGEGT. CDR3 bases: TGTGCCAGCAACCTCCTGGGGGGAACCGACACTGAAGCTTTCTTT. The encoded protein is CASNLLGGTDTEAFF.

The table lists this clonotype with many counts. The chain uses TRBV29-1 and TRBJ1-1; D is possibly TRBD1 (5 bases). Germline V lookup: CDR1 SQVTM, CDR2 ANQGSEA. The CDR3 totals 14 residues. The V end lost 4 bases, the J end lost 0 bases, and 12 bases lay between the germline ends. CDR3 region: CSVGGSLLNTEAFF. The CDR3 DNA sequence: TGCAGCGTTGGGGGGAGTCTCTTGAACACTGAAGCTTTCTTT.

This clonotype was seen a few times. This chain uses TRBV9 with TRBJ2-7, with D perhaps matching TRBD1 (5 bases). This CDR3 contains 16 residues. In germline, CDR1 is SGDLS, CDR2 YYNGEE. Trimming left V 4 bases short and J 6 bases short, with 23 bases between. CDR3 bases: TGTGCCAGCAGCTTACGAGGATCAGGGTCGGTGGGCGAGCAGTACTTC. It codes for CASSLRGSGSVGEQYF.

The chain joins TRBV7-2 to TRBJ2-7, with D uncertain. V was cut by 9 bases and J by 6 bases, with 9 bases left in between. Germline V gene sequence: CDR1 SGHTA, CDR2 FQGNSA. This CDR3 is 10 amino acids long. The CDR3 bases are TGTGCCAGTTATGATGGCGAGCAGTACTTC. It encodes CASYDGEQYF.

This clonotype came up many times. This chain links TRBV29-1 with TRBJ2-5; TRBD1 or TRBD2 may be the D gene (5 bases each). The CDR3 has 14 amino acids. V dropped 7 bases and J dropped 5 bases, with 20 bases sitting between them. The germline CDR1 and CDR2 sequences are SQVTM and ANQGSEA. The CDR3: CSAGRDGYGETQYF. The CDR3 DNA reads as TGCAGCGCCGGCCGGGACGGCTATGGGGAGACCCAGTACTTC. The variable domain in full, completed from reference TRBV29-1 and TRBJ2-5, reads SAVISQKPSRDICQRGTSLTIQCQVDSQVTMMFWYRQQPGQSLTLIATANQGSEATYESGFVIDKFPISRPNLTFSTLTVSNMSPEDSSIYLCSAGRDGYGETQYFGPGTRLLVL.

This chain joins TRBV20-1 and TRBJ1-1, with D uncertain. V was cut by 0 bases and J by 3 bases, with 8 bases left in between. Germline CDR1 and CDR2: DFQATT and SNEGSKA (reference sequence). This CDR3 has 13 residues. CDR3 in amino acids: CSAREDGYTEAFF. The CDR3 coding sequence is TGCAGTGCTAGAGAGGACGGTTACACTGAAGCTTTCTTT.

This clonotype appeared a few times. The rearrangement uses TRBV3-1 and TRBJ1-6; D unresolved. Germline loops: CDR1 LGHDT, CDR2 YNNKEL (reference sequence). V lost 0 bases and J 14 bases, leaving 17 bases between the germline ends. The CDR3 totals 15 residues. The CDR3 sequence is CASSQDSRLGLALHF. The DNA for the CDR3 is TGTGCCAGCAGCCAAGATTCCAGGTTGGGCTTAGCCCTCCACTTT.

This clonotype was seen repeatedly, ten times or more. The chain uses TRBV29-1 and TRBJ1-1; D unclear. CDR3 length: 13 residues. Trimming removed 2 bases from V and 2 bases from J, with 9 bases in between. Per germline, CDR1 SQVTM and CDR2 ANQGSEA. The CDR3 protein is CSVELTTNTEAFF. CDR3 nucleotides: TGCAGCGTTGAACTAACAACAAACACTGAAGCTTTCTTT.

The CDR3 spells CASRPPGLDYGYTF. As DNA, the CDR3 is TGTGCCAGCAGACCGCCGGGGCTGGACTATGGCTACACCTTC. The rearrangement uses TRBV27 and TRBJ1-2; tentatively, D is TRBD1 (5 bases). Per the germline V gene, CDR1 is MNHEY and CDR2 is SMNVEV (reference sequence). This CDR3 has 14 amino acids. Trimming left V 6 bases short and J 3 bases short, with 14 bases between.

The rearrangement links TRBV6-2 or TRBV6-3 to TRBJ2-5; 7 bases fit TRBD2. Germline CDR1 and CDR2: MNHEY and SVGEGT. J gave up 7 bases and V 2 bases, and 4 bases lay outside the gene matches. This CDR3 has 13 residues. The CDR3 region has the DNA TGTGCCAGCAGTTACCTAAGGGAGGGGACCCAGTACTTC. It yields the protein CASSYLREGTQYF.

This clonotype appeared once. This may come from a read error, since a much larger clone is one base off. The CDR3 DNA follows: TGTGCCAGCAGCCCCGGACAGGGTTGTGGCTACACCTTC. It is translated as CASSPGQGCGYTF. The chain joins TRBV7-6 to TRBJ1-2; 8 positions match TRBD1. Germline V gene sequence: CDR1 SGHVS, CDR2 FNYEAQ. There are 13 residues in the CDR3. Germline trimming cut 5 bases from V and 7 bases from J; bases unmatched to any gene: 6.

The genes are TRBV9 and TRBJ1-1; D is unclear. V lost 5 bases and J 4 bases, leaving 15 bases between the germline ends. Germline CDR1 is SGDLS and CDR2 is YYNGEE. The CDR3 has 14 residues. The CDR3 sequence is CASSFFKLRTEAFF. The CDR3 DNA is TGTGCCAGCAGTTTTTTCAAGTTGCGCACTGAAGCTTTCTTT.

This clonotype was recorded a few times. V gene TRBV19 combines with J gene TRBJ2-2, with D possibly matching TRBD2 (5 bases). Per germline, CDR1 LNHDA and CDR2 SQIVND (reference sequence). V lost 5 bases and J 4 bases, leaving 14 bases between the germline ends. This CDR3 contains 15 residues. The CDR3 protein is CASSSFSVPTGELFF. CDR3 nucleotide sequence: TGTGCCAGTAGTTCTTTTAGCGTACCCACCGGGGAGCTGTTTTTT.

The table lists this clonotype with a count of one. A much larger clonotype is one base distant, so this may be a read error. The CDR3 region is CATKGDAAYERYF. The CDR3 coding sequence is TGTGCCACCAAGGGGGACGCAGCCTACGAGCGGTACTTC. This chain uses TRBV15 with TRBJ2-7; the D gene is possibly TRBD1 (6 bases). In germline, CDR1 is LNHNV, CDR2 YYDKDF (reference sequence). This CDR3 comprises 13 residues.

The V gene is TRBV4-3, the J gene TRBJ2-2, with D perhaps matching TRBD2 (6 bases). This CDR3 spans 16 amino acids. The V gene lost 0 bases and the J gene lost 0 bases, with 8 bases spanning the gap. Germline CDR1 and CDR2: LGHNA and YSLEER. This CDR3 is CASSQDLATNTGELFF. CDR3 bases: TGCGCCAGCAGCCAAGATCTAGCGACGAACACCGGGGAGCTGTTTTTT.

In the case of this clonotype: The junction shows a germline mismatch at one end, possibly a read error. This sequence joins TRBV7-6 and TRBJ1-1, with TRBD1 identical over 7 bases. The CDR3 loop spans 15 amino acids. Germline V gives CDR1 SGHVS, CDR2 FNYEAQ. CDR3: CGSSPRDRANTEAFF. The DNA for the CDR3 is TGTGGCAGCAGCCCACGGGACAGAGCGAACACTGAAGCTTTCTTT.

This clonotype was counted many times. This chain links TRBV11-1 with TRBJ2-7; tentative D call: TRBD1 (6 bases). Trimming pared 1 base from V and 2 bases from J, leaving 12 bases between. CDR1 is SGHAT and CDR2 is FQDESV in the germline V gene (reference sequence). This CDR3 region has 15 residues. In DNA, the CDR3 is TGTGCCAGCAGCTTAGGTACAGGGTGGACCTACGAGCAGTACTTC. Translation: CASSLGTGWTYEQYF.

The rearrangement joins TRBV12-3 or TRBV12-4 to TRBJ2-5, with D perhaps TRBD1 (6 bases). The CDR3 contains 16 residues. CDR3 in amino acids: CASATPEGQSLKTQYF. The CDR3 DNA follows: TGTGCTAGTGCCACCCCGGAAGGACAGTCCTTGAAGACCCAGTACTTC.

V is TRBV25-1 and J is TRBJ1-3; TRBD1 aligns across 8 bases. This CDR3 is built from 16 residues. Germline V gene sequence: CDR1 MGHDK, CDR2 SYGVNS. The junction had 9 bases not matched to a gene; V was cut back by 8 bases and J by 0 bases. CDR3 nucleotides: TGTGCCAGCGGAAGGAGGGGGACAGGCTCTGGAAACACCATATATTTT. Protein sequence: CASGRRGTGSGNTIYF.